Each of the 16 T cell receptor beta chains below was sequenced from the same sample in a study of blood T cell repertoires in COVID-19. Libraries were prepared by immunoSEQ multiplex PCR; TCRdb keeps only in-frame clonotypes and omits some of them. The table includes approximately 530,000 clones, about 89% detected once. Material: peripheral blood. These receptors were obtained from a woman aged 45-59 years with COVID-19, enrolled during active disease.

The chain combines TRBV30 with TRBJ1-5; 11 positions match TRBD1. CDR3 length equals 15 residues. Trimming cost V 0 bases and J 5 bases; bases outside gene matches: 3. In germline, CDR1 is GTSNPN, CDR2 SVGIG (reference sequence). CDR3 nucleotides: TGTGCCTGGAGTGTTCCGGGACAGGGGGATCAGCCCCAGCATTTT. Protein: CAWSVPGQGDQPQHF.

The CDR3 here is CASSGTDRSNQPQHF. Here the CDR3 DNA reads TGTGCCAGCAGTGGGACCGACAGATCCAATCAGCCCCAGCATTTT. The chain couples TRBV2 to TRBJ1-5; D is possibly TRBD1 (5 bases). Germline CDR1 reads SNHLY; CDR2 reads FYNNEI. The CDR3 has 15 residues. Trimming took 4 bases from V and 3 from J, leaving 13 bases between them.

The chain has TRBV2 and TRBJ2-1; possible D gene TRBD1, 5 bases. The length of the CDR3 is 15 residues. Germline CDR1 SNHLY, CDR2 FYNNEI. The V gene lost 5 bases and the J gene lost 0 bases, with 11 bases spanning the gap. The CDR3 nucleotides read TGTGCCAGCAGTATGGGGCCTGGCTCCTACAATGAGCAGTTCTTC. Encoded protein: CASSMGPGSYNEQFF.

The J gene is TRBJ1-2, the V gene TRBV5-1; D call uncertain. Trimming took off 1 base at V and 3 bases at J, with 7 bases between the two ends. Germline CDR1 SGHRS, CDR2 YFSETQ. The CDR3 extends over 13 amino acids. The CDR3 DNA is TGCGCCAGCAGCTTGTTCGGGGACTATGGCTACACCTTC. Amino acid sequence: CASSLFGDYGYTF.

This rearrangement joins TRBV30 to TRBJ1-1, with no clear D. The V gene's germline CDR1 is GTSNPN and CDR2 SVGIG (reference sequence). V lost 2 bases to trimming and J lost 4 bases, with 11 bases between them. The CDR3 contains 13 residues. The CDR3, as DNA: TGTGCCTGGAGTCGGCGCCTAGGCACTGAAGCTTTCTTT. It specifies CAWSRRLGTEAFF. Full variable domain (missing parts from reference TRBV30 and TRBJ1-1): SQTIHQWPATLVQPVGSPLSLECTVEGTSNPNLYWYRQAAGRGLQLLFYSVGIGQISSEVPQNLSASRPQDRQFILSSKKLLLSDSGFYLCAWSRRLGTEAFFGQGTRLTVV.

J is TRBJ2-6 and V is TRBV5-6, with TRBD1 matching 8 bases. The ends lost 5 bases at V and 2 bases at J; junction bases unmatched: 6. The CDR3 covers 16 residues. Germline-derived CDR1 and CDR2 are SGHDT and YYEEEE. The CDR3 nucleotides read TGTGCCAGCAGGCCGTGGACAGGGACTGGGGCCAACGTCCTGACTTTC. Translation gives CASRPWTGTGANVLTF.

The chain is built from TRBV4-1 and TRBJ1-5, with D unclear. CDR1 and CDR2 (germline): MGHRA, YSYEKL. CDR3 length equals 17 residues. V lost 2 bases to trimming and J lost 1 base, with 15 bases between them. CDR3 DNA: TGCGCCAGCAGCCAACGGTCAGAGGGTTTAAGCAATCAGCCCCAGCATTTT. Protein: CASSQRSEGLSNQPQHF.

The chain uses TRBV6-5 and TRBJ2-5; TRBD2 is a possible D gene (7 bases). Germline CDR1 reads MNHEY; CDR2 reads SVGAGI. The CDR3 spans 14 residues. Trimming pared 5 bases from V and 5 bases from J, leaving 15 bases between. CDR3 in amino acids: CASSPNGGRETQYF. In nucleotides, the CDR3 is TGTGCCAGCAGTCCTAACGGGGGGCGGGAGACCCAGTACTTC.

The rearrangement links TRBV10-1 to TRBJ2-1; maybe TRBD1 (6 bases). Germline CDR1 and CDR2: WNHNN and SYGVQD (reference sequence). With 0 bases removed from V and 2 bases from J, the gap between germline ends came to 14 bases. The CDR3 is 17 residues long. In DNA form, the CDR3 reads TGCGCCAGCAGTGAGTCGGTGGACAGTCGACCCTACAATGAGCAGTTCTTC. It translates to CASSESVDSRPYNEQFF.

The genes are TRBV14 and TRBJ2-1, with 15 bases that match TRBD2. Germline trimming cut 4 bases from V and 7 bases from J; bases unmatched to any gene: 5. The CDR3 loop spans 16 amino acids. CDR1 and CDR2 (germline): SGHDN, FVKESK. CDR3 nucleotides: TGTGCCAGCAGCCTTGGACTAGCGGGGGGGCAGAATGAGCAGTTCTTC. It is translated as CASSLGLAGGQNEQFF.

This clone has more than one count but fewer than ten. The chain uses TRBV24-1 and TRBJ1-2; TRBD1 is a possible D gene (6 bases). Germline V gene data show CDR1 as KGHDR and CDR2 as SFDVKD. V was trimmed by 4 bases and J by 2 bases, leaving 13 bases between them. The CDR3 sequence is 15 residues long. CDR3 nucleotides: TGTGCCACCAGTGACTTCGACAGGCTAAACTATGGCTACACCTTC. It is translated as CATSDFDRLNYGYTF.

This clone was seen once. The chain combines TRBV9 with TRBJ1-4; 10 bases fit TRBD1. Germline CDR1 reads SGDLS; CDR2 reads YYNGEE. Trimming cost V 2 bases and J 1 base; bases outside gene matches: 5. CDR3 size: 17 residues. CDR3 coding DNA: TGTGCCAGCAGCGTGAACCGGGACAGGGGAACTAATGAAAAACTGTTTTTT. This gives the protein CASSVNRDRGTNEKLFF.

The chain carries TRBV9 and TRBJ2-5; possibly TRBD2 for D (5 bases). The germline V gene has CDR1 SGDLS and CDR2 YYNGEE. This CDR3 comprises 14 residues. Trimming shortened V by 2 bases and J by 5 bases, and 13 bases separated the two germline ends. CDR3 nucleotide sequence: TGTGCCAGCAGCGTTTCCGGGGTAGGGGAGACCCAGTACTTC. This sequence encodes CASSVSGVGETQYF.

This chain connects TRBV6-5 to TRBJ2-7, with a weak D call TRBD2 (6 bases). The germline V gene encodes CDR1 MNHEY and CDR2 SVGAGI. V was clipped by 8 bases and J by 4 bases, with 15 bases between them. CDR3 length: 13 amino acids. The CDR3, as DNA: TGTGCCAGCCCCGCCCCGGGGGTATACGAGCAGTACTTC. Its protein product is CASPAPGVYEQYF.

This clone was recorded many times. The chain recombines TRBV3-1 (or the pseudogene TRBV3-2) with TRBJ1-1, with D possibly matching TRBD1 (6 bases). The germline V and J ends were trimmed by 4 bases and 6 bases, with 15 bases remaining between them. CDR1 and CDR2 from the germline V gene are LGHDT and YNNKEL (reference sequence). This CDR3 is built from 14 residues. In DNA form, the CDR3 reads TGTGCCAGCAGCCCCCGACCAGGGGCGTCTGAAGCTTTCTTT. Translated: CASSPRPGASEAFF.

CDR3 bases: TGCGCCAGCAGTCTACAGGGTAAGGAGGAGCAGTACTTC. It encodes CASSLQGKEEQYF. This chain connects TRBV10-1 to TRBJ2-7, with a tentative D call TRBD1 (6 bases). Germline-derived CDR1 and CDR2 are WNHNN and SYGVQD (reference sequence). CDR3 size: 13 residues. The V and J ends lost 5 bases and 7 bases respectively, with 15 bases between them.